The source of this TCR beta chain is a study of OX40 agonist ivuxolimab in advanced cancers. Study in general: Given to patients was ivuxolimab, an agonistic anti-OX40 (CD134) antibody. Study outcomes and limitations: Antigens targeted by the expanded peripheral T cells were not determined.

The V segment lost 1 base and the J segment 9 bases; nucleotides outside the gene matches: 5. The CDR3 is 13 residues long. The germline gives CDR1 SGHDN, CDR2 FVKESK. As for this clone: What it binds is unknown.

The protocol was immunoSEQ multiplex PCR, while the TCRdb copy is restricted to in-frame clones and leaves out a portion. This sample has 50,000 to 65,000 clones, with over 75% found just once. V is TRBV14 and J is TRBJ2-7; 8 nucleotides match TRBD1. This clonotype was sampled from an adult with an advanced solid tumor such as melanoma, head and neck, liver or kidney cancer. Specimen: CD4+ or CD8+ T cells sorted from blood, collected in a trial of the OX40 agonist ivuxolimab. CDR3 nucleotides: TGTGCCAGCAGCCAAGCCCACAGGGGGAGGCAGTACTTC. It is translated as CASSQAHRGRQYF.